This TCR beta chain is drawn from a study of T cell responses to AZD1222 COVID-19 vaccine. CDR1 is PRHDT, CDR2 FYEKMQ, per germline (reference sequence). V was trimmed by 2 bases and J by 4 bases, leaving 8 bases between them. The CDR3 sequence is 14 residues long. TCRdb keeps only in-frame clones here, not all; method: immunoSEQ multiplex PCR. Of about 92,000 clones detected, 80% to 90% appear once; the ten largest clones hold more than 1.5%. The TCR originated in an adult in good health. Sample: peripheral blood, taken on day 0 of AZD1222 vaccination. The chain is built from TRBV13 and TRBJ1-4, with unresolved D. The CDR3 DNA reads TGTGCCAGCAGCTTAAAGGGTTTTAATGAAAAACTGTTTTTT. It is translated as CASSLKGFNEKLFF.